The text below deals with one TCR beta chain. Its target is not known. The sample originates from a study of T cells in localized non-small cell lung cancer. Germline-derived CDR1 and CDR2 are MGHRA and YSYEKL. This CDR3 has 16 amino acids. V dropped 0 bases and J dropped 3; count of bases not matched to a gene: 6. Study-level points and caveats: Uninvolved adjacent lung, not tumor, had the highest T cell clonality. In adjacent lung appeared a median about 57 of the top 100 tumor clones. Elevated blood T cell density was associated with longer overall survival.

Clones were read by immunoSEQ multiplex PCR, and TCRdb kept only the in-frame ones, dropping some. The table records 30,000 to 35,000 clones, almost 90% of them present only once. Sequencing used peripheral blood, obtained before any cancer treatment. The chain is built from TRBV4-1 and TRBJ1-2; 8 positions match TRBD1. The origin of this receptor is a woman aged 40-69 years with stage I lung adenocarcinoma. The CDR3 DNA is TGCGCCAGCAGCCAAGATCTTGCAGGGGGCGACTATGGCTACACCTTC. Encoded protein: CASSQDLAGGDYGYTF.